The rows below give T cell receptor beta chains drawn from one sample of a study of beta chain features in type 1 diabetes. The table came from immunoSEQ multiplex PCR; TCRdb's copy has only in-frame clones and leaves some out. Of about 700,000 clones in the sample, 13% were seen once. Sequenced input: naive CD4+ T cells from blood. The receptors shown here come from a man aged 18 to 30 with type 1 diabetes. Both conserved end residues are part of each CDR3. D genes are given only for firm matches. Expanded clones get a size class; other rows say once, few or many, or leave the size out.

v_call,d_call,j_call,clone_size,cdr3_aa,cdr3_nt
TRBV11-3,.,TRBJ1-5,.,CASSKGPDSNQPQHF,TGTGCCAGCAGCAAAGGGCCCGATAGCAATCAGCCCCAGCATTTT
TRBV28,.,TRBJ2-1,.,CASSTVPSSYNEQFF,TGTGCCAGCAGTACAGTACCCAGCTCCTACAATGAGCAGTTCTTC
TRBV9,TRBD1,TRBJ2-5,few,CASSAGTGFEGETQYF,TGTGCCAGCAGCGCTGGGACAGGGTTCGAGGGGGAGACCCAGTACTTC
TRBV5-1,TRBD1,TRBJ1-1,few,CASREGQGLRNTEAFF,TGCGCCAGCAGGGAGGGACAGGGATTGAGGAACACTGAAGCTTTCTTT
TRBV18,.,TRBJ1-5,few,CASSSEAGGQPQHF,TGTGCCAGCTCCTCAGAGGCTGGAGGCCAGCCCCAGCATTTT
TRBV29-1,.,TRBJ2-5,.,CSVEYREETQYF,TGCAGCGTTGAATACAGGGAAGAGACCCAGTACTTC
TRBV14,.,TRBJ1-2,few,CASSQGMYGYTF,TGTGCCAGCAGCCAAGGGATGTATGGCTACACCTTC
TRBV29-1,TRBD1,TRBJ2-2,few,CSVGTGGADTGELFF,TGCAGCGTTGGCACAGGGGGCGCAGACACCGGGGAGCTGTTTTTT
TRBV30,.,TRBJ1-1,.,CAWSVAGSTEAFF,TGTGCCTGGAGTGTGGCAGGTAGCACTGAAGCTTTCTTT
TRBV28,.,TRBJ1-2,.,CAHAPGSSGYTF,TGTGCCCACGCCCCGGGGTCGAGTGGCTACACCTTC
TRBV4-1,TRBD1,TRBJ2-5,few,CASSPQGGSQETQYF,TGCGCCAGCAGCCCACAGGGGGGCAGTCAAGAGACCCAGTACTTC
TRBV5-1,.,TRBJ2-1,few,CASSLWRADNEQFF,TGCGCCAGCAGCCTTTGGCGGGCAGACAATGAGCAGTTCTTC
TRBV7-2,TRBD2,TRBJ2-1,.,CASTRDAGGLTYNEQFF,TGTGCCAGCACCCGCGATGCGGGGGGCCTTACCTACAATGAGCAGTTCTTC
TRBV5-1,TRBD1,TRBJ2-7,few,CASSSSRDRVNYEQYF,TGCGCCAGCAGTTCGTCCCGGGACAGGGTCAACTACGAGCAGTACTTC
TRBV18,TRBD1,TRBJ1-1,few,CASSPGTGENTEAFF,TGTGCCAGCTCACCCGGGACAGGGGAGAACACTGAAGCTTTCTTT
TRBV5-6,TRBD1,TRBJ1-2,few,CASSYGQGGYTF,TGTGCCAGCAGCTACGGACAGGGCGGCTACACCTTC
TRBV2,.,TRBJ1-5,few,CASRMNQPQHF,TGTGCCAGCAGGATGAATCAGCCCCAGCATTTT
TRBV5-1,.,TRBJ2-3,.,CASSLGLSEEDTQYF,TGCGCCAGCAGCCTGGGGCTTTCTGAAGAAGATACGCAGTATTTT
TRBV18,.,TRBJ1-2,few,CASSPANLQGYTF,TGTGCCAGCTCACCGGCGAATCTACAGGGCTACACCTTC
TRBV18,.,TRBJ1-5,few,CASSPPASNQPQHF,TGTGCCAGCTCACCACCGGCCAGCAATCAGCCCCAGCATTTT
TRBV7-9,.,TRBJ1-1,few,CASSSAFQGGTEAFF,TGTGCCAGCAGCTCAGCCTTTCAGGGAGGGACTGAAGCTTTCTTT
TRBV27,.,TRBJ2-4,.,CASSPETATNIQYF,TGTGCCAGCAGTCCAGAAACCGCTACGAACATTCAGTACTTC
TRBV18,.,TRBJ2-7,few,CASSPLGPPSEQYF,TGTGCCAGCTCACCACTCGGCCCCCCCTCCGAGCAGTACTTC
TRBV7-3,TRBD1,TRBJ2-4,.,CASSSDRDDIQYF,TGTGCCAGCAGCTCGGACAGGGATGACATTCAGTACTTC
TRBV19,.,TRBJ2-1,few,CASSLRPGANEQFF,TGTGCCAGTAGTCTCCGACCGGGGGCCAATGAGCAGTTCTTC
TRBV7-6,TRBD2,TRBJ2-1,.,CASSLAAASGGPGRGEQFF,TGTGCCAGCAGCTTAGCGGCCGCTAGCGGGGGGCCCGGGAGGGGTGAGCAGTTCTTC
TRBV28,.,TRBJ2-7,.,CASSTGQAPSYEQYF,TGTGCCAGCAGTACCGGACAAGCACCCTCCTACGAGCAGTACTTC
TRBV27,.,TRBJ1-2,.,CASSFQPRGYGYTF,TGTGCCAGCAGTTTTCAGCCCCGGGGCTATGGCTACACCTTC
TRBV10-3,.,TRBJ1-1,.,CAISSGQLNTEAFF,TGTGCCATCAGTAGCGGCCAGTTGAACACTGAAGCTTTCTTT
TRBV27,.,TRBJ2-2,.,CASSSVGVTGELFF,TGTGCCAGCAGCTCGGTCGGGGTCACCGGGGAGCTGTTTTTT
TRBV19,.,TRBJ1-2,.,CASHPAANYGYTF,TGTGCCAGTCACCCCGCGGCTAACTATGGCTACACCTTC
TRBV6-5,.,TRBJ2-7,.,CASSRSTAYEQYF,TGTGCCAGCAGTAGATCGACAGCCTACGAGCAGTACTTC
TRBV6-5,TRBD1,TRBJ1-6,.,CASRPDRVSPLHF,TGTGCCAGCAGGCCGGACAGGGTTTCACCCCTCCACTTT
TRBV30,TRBD2,TRBJ2-5,few,CAWSVAGGQETQYF,TGTGCCTGGAGTGTCGCGGGGGGCCAAGAGACCCAGTACTTC
TRBV7-9,.,TRBJ1-2,few,CASSYERGEGYTF,TGTGCCAGCAGCTACGAACGGGGCGAGGGCTACACCTTC
TRBV12-5,.,TRBJ1-3,.,CASGQGNTIYF,TGTGCTAGTGGGCAGGGAAACACCATATATTTT
TRBV7-2,TRBD1,TRBJ1-2,.,CASSFGTDLYGYTF,TGTGCCAGCAGTTTTGGGACAGACCTCTATGGCTACACCTTC
TRBV18,.,TRBJ2-1,.,CASSPTGGLYNEQFF,TGTGCCAGCTCACCAACCGGGGGGCTCTACAATGAGCAGTTCTTC
TRBV6-6,TRBD1,TRBJ1-2,few,CASSSPGDRGFGYTF,TGTGCCAGCAGTAGCCCCGGGGACAGGGGATTCGGCTACACCTTC
TRBV25-1,.,TRBJ2-7,.,CASSEYQGFSYEQYF,TGTGCCAGCAGTGAATATCAAGGTTTCTCCTACGAGCAGTACTTC
TRBV6-7,TRBD1,TRBJ1-2,.,CASSYPRRDRGSYGYTF,TGTGCCAGCAGTTACCCCCGAAGGGACAGGGGGTCCTATGGCTACACCTTC
TRBV18,TRBD1,TRBJ1-2,.,CASSPVPGQNYGYTF,TGTGCCAGCTCACCCGTTCCGGGACAGAACTATGGCTACACCTTC
TRBV7-2,.,TRBJ1-6,few,CASSPGTSPFHF,TGTGCCAGCAGCCCCGGGACCTCTCCATTCCACTTT
TRBV21-1,.,TRBJ2-7,.,CASSKGERVSYEQYF,TGTGCCAGCAGCAAAGGGGAGCGGGTCTCCTACGAGCAGTACTTC
TRBV14,.,TRBJ1-2,few,CASSPVNYGYTF,TGTGCCAGCAGTCCGGTTAACTATGGCTACACCTTC
TRBV18,.,TRBJ2-4,.,CASSPPNDRIGNNIQYF,TGTGCCAGCTCACCACCTAATGACAGGATTGGGAATAACATTCAGTACTTC
TRBV28,.,TRBJ1-5,once,CASSFGHPNQPQHF,TGTGCCAGCAGTTTCGGACACCCCAATCAGCCCCAGCATTTT
TRBV18,TRBD1,TRBJ2-5,.,CASSPDRGLKETQYF,TGTGCCAGCTCACCTGACAGGGGGCTTAAAGAGACCCAGTACTTC
TRBV20-1,.,TRBJ2-1,.,CSARGFNEQFF,TGCAGTGCTAGGGGATTCAATGAGCAGTTCTTC
TRBV19,.,TRBJ1-1,few,CASSVSSGNTEAFF,TGTGCCAGTAGTGTCAGCAGCGGGAACACTGAAGCTTTCTTT
TRBV30,.,TRBJ1-5,few,CAWSQRNPPGNQPQHF,TGTGCCTGGAGTCAAAGGAATCCACCGGGCAATCAGCCCCAGCATTTT
TRBV30,TRBD1,TRBJ1-1,.,CAWLGQENTEAFF,TGTGCCTGGCTAGGACAGGAGAACACTGAAGCTTTCTTT
TRBV30,TRBD1,TRBJ1-6,many,CAWRVTGALGSPLHF,TGTGCCTGGAGGGTAACAGGGGCGCTGGGCTCACCCCTCCACTTT
TRBV5-6,TRBD1,TRBJ2-7,.,CASSWDRSSYEQYF,TGTGCCAGCAGCTGGGACAGGAGCTCCTACGAGCAGTACTTC
TRBV10-3,TRBD2,TRBJ2-7,many,CAISVRGAYEQYF,TGTGCCATCAGTGTCCGGGGGGCCTACGAGCAGTACTTC
TRBV10-3,.,TRBJ2-4,.,CAIILGVLSPVDIQYF,TGTGCCATCATCCTGGGGGTCCTGTCACCTGTCGACATTCAGTACTTC
TRBV28,.,TRBJ1-5,few,CASSSAGNQPQHF,TGTGCCAGCAGTTCGGCGGGCAATCAGCCCCAGCATTTT
TRBV27,.,TRBJ1-6,few,CASSLYSPTANSPLHF,TGTGCCAGCAGTTTATACTCTCCTACCGCTAATTCACCCCTCCACTTT